This TCR beta chain originates from a study of PD-L1 blockade in urothelial cancer. Study-wide background: Most of the 29 patients were males with bladder-origin urothelial cancer. Patients previously received 0 to 3 chemotherapy regimens.

The V end lost 2 bases, the J end lost 4 bases, and 4 bases lay between the germline ends. Germline loops: CDR1 SGHTS, CDR2 YDEGEE. CDR3 length: 11 amino acids. The method was immunoSEQ multiplex PCR; TCRdb's version includes in-frame clones alone and lacks a portion of them. The table shows around 87,000 clones, with over 65% occurring only once. The time point was: peripheral blood 6 weeks after treatment start. The chain has TRBV5-8 and TRBJ2-7; no reliable D call. The sequencing here drew on PBMCs, taken around atezolizumab (anti-PD-L1) treatment. The TCR sequence derives from a man between 65 and 85 years old with urothelial cancer. CDR3 sequence: CASSFPYEQYF. The CDR3 DNA follows: TGTGCCAGCAGCTTCCCTTACGAGCAGTACTTC.